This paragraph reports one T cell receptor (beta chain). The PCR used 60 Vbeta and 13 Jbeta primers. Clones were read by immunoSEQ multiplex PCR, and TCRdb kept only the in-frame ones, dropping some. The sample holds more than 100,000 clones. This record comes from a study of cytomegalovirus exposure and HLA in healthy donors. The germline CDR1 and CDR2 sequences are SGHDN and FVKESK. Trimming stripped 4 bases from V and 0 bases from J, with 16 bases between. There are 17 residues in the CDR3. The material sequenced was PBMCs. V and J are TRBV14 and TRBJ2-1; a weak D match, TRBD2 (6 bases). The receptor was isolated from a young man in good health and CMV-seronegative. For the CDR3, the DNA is TGTGCCAGCAGCCGTTCTTCTAGCGCCGGCTCCTACAATGAGCAGTTCTTC. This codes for CASSRSSSAGSYNEQFF.